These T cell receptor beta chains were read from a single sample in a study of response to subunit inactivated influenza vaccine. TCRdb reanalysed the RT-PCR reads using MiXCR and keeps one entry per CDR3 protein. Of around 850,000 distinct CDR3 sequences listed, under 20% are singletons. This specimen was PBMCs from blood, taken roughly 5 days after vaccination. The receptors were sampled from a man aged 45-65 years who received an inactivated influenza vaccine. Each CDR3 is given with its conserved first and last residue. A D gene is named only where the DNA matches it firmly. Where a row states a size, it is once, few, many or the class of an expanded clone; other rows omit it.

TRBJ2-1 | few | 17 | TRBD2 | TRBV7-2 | TGTGCCAGCAGCTTAGGTGGTCGGGGGGGCCCCTACAATGAGCAGTTCTTC | CASSLGGRGGPYNEQFF
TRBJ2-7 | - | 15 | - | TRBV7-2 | TGTGCCAGCAGCTTAGTTTCATTGGCCGGAGACGAGCAGTACTTC | CASSLVSLAGDEQYF
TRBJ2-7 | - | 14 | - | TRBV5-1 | TGCGCCAGCAGCTTGGATGCGGGAAGGAACGAGCAGTACTTC | CASSLDAGRNEQYF
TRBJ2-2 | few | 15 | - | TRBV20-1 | TGCAGTGCTAGACCGACTCGTTTGAACACCGGGGAGCTGTTTTTT | CSARPTRLNTGELFF
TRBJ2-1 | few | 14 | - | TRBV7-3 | TGTGCCAGCAGCTTACACGCGGGTCTCAATGAGCAGTTCTTC | CASSLHAGLNEQFF
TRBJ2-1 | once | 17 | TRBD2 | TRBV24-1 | TGTGCCACCAGTGATTTGAGGGTTAGCGGGAAATACAATGAGCAGTTCTTC | CATSDLRVSGKYNEQFF
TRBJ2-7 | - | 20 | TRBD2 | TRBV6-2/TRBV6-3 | TGTGCCAGCAGTTACGGGGGCTTACCCGGGACTAGCGGGGCCTCCTACGAGCAGTACTTC | CASSYGGLPGTSGASYEQYF
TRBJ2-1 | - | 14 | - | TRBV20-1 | TGCAGTGCAATCCCGAGGCGCTCCTACAATGAGCAGTTCTTC | CSAIPRRSYNEQFF
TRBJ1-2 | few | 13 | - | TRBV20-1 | TGCAGTGCCGGGGGGCCCACCCCCTATGGCTACACCTTC | CSAGGPTPYGYTF
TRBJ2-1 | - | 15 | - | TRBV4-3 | TGCGCCAGCAGCCAAGATCAGGGGTACGAGGTGACCCAGTTCTTC | CASSQDQGYEVTQFF
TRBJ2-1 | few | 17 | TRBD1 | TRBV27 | TGTGCCACCTCACAGGGGGGTAGCCTTTACGGCCACAATGAGCAGTTCTTC | CATSQGGSLYGHNEQFF
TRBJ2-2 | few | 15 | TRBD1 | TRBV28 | TGTGCCAGCAGAGGACAGGGGATCGGCACCGGGGAGCTGTTTTTT | CASRGQGIGTGELFF
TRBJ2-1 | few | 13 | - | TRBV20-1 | TGCAGTGCCGATACTGGCGGCCTAAATGAGCAGTTCTTC | CSADTGGLNEQFF
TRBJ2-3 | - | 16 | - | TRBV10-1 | TGCGCCAGCAGTGAGTCGACCGTGGGTGGCACAGATACGCAGTATTTT | CASSESTVGGTDTQYF
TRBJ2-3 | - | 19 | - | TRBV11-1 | TGTGCCAGCAGCTTATCGGCAGAACTGACTAGGGGGGAAGCAGATACGCAGTATTTT | CASSLSAELTRGEADTQYF
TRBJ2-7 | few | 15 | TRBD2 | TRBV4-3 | TGCGCCAGCAGCCGAGCCCCTTGGGACTACTACGAGCAGTACTTC | CASSRAPWDYYEQYF
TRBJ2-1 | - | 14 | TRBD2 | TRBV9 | TGTGCCAGCAGCGTATCCGGGAGGGCCGATGAGCAGTTCTTC | CASSVSGRADEQFF
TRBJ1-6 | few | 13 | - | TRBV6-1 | TGTGCCACCACCTACCGGGTTGATTCACCCCTCCACTTT | CATTYRVDSPLHF
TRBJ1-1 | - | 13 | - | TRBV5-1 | TGCGCCAGCAGCTCGGCCACGGTCTATGAAGCTTTCTTT | CASSSATVYEAFF
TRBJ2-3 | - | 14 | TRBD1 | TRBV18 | TGTGCCAGCTCACCATCGACAGGGGTAGATACGCAGTATTTT | CASSPSTGVDTQYF
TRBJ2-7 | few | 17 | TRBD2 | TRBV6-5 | TGTGCCAGCAGTTACTCGATACTAGCGGGAGATTTCTACGAGCAGTACTTC | CASSYSILAGDFYEQYF
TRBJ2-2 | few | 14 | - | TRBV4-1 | TGCGCCAGCAGCCACCCTATCGAGCGGGGGGAGCTGTTTTTT | CASSHPIERGELFF
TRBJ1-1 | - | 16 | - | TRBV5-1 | TGCGCCAGCAGCTTGGGGACAGATCACCGGAGCACTGAAGCTTTCTTT | CASSLGTDHRSTEAFF
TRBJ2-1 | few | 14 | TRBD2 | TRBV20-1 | TGCAGTGCTAGTAATGCGGGAGGTTTCGATGAGCAGTTCTTC | CSASNAGGFDEQFF
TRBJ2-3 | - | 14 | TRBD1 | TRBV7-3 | TGTGCCAGCAGCGCCGGGACAGGGACTGATACGCAGTATTTT | CASSAGTGTDTQYF
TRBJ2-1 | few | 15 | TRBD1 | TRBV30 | TGTGCCTGGAGCGCGACAGGGGGACCCTACAATGAGCAGTTCTTC | CAWSATGGPYNEQFF
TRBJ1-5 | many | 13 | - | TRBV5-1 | TGTGCCAGCTCACCGACAGGAGATCAGCCCCAGCATTTT | CASSPTGDQPQHF
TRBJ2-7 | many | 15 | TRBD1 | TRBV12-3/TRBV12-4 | TGTGCCAGCAGAAGAGGGGCAGGGGGACGGAACGAGCAGTACTTC | CASRRGAGGRNEQYF
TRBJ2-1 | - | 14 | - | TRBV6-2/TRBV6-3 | TGTGCCACCAGTTATGGGGGCTCCTACAATGAGCAGTTCTTC | CATSYGGSYNEQFF
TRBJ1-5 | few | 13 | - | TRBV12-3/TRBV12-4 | TGTGCCAGCACCTATACAGGGAGCCAGCCCCAGCATTTT | CASTYTGSQPQHF
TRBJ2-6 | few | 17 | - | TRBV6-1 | TGTGCCAGCAGCCGCGGGACAGCGGGTCCTGGGGCCAACGTCCTGACTTTC | CASSRGTAGPGANVLTF
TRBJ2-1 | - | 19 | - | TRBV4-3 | TGCGCCAGCAGCCTTATAGGGGCCGGGACTCCGAGCTCCTACAATGAGCAGTTCTTC | CASSLIGAGTPSSYNEQFF
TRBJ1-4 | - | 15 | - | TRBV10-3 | TGTGCCATCAGTGAGTCGGCAGGAACAAATGAAAAACTGTTTTTT | CAISESAGTNEKLFF
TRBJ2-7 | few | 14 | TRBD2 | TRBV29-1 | TGCAGCGCAAGGCCCGGGACTAGCGTCCACGAGCAGTACTTC | CSARPGTSVHEQYF
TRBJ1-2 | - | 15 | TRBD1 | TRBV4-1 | TGCGCCAGCAGCCAAACAGGGGGTAGTAACTATGGCTACACCTTC | CASSQTGGSNYGYTF
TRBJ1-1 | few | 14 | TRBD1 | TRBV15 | TGTGCCACCAGCGGCCACAGGGGGAACACTGAAGCTTTCTTT | CATSGHRGNTEAFF
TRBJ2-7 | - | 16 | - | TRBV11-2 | TGTGCCAGCAGCTCCCCCGTGGGCAGGGCCCCCTACGAGCAGTACTTC | CASSSPVGRAPYEQYF
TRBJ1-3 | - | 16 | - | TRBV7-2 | TGTGCCAGCAGCTTAAGGCAGCGAAGCTCTGGAAACACCATATATTTT | CASSLRQRSSGNTIYF
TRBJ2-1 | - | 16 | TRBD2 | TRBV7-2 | TGTGCCAGCAGCCGCACGCGGGGGTATATTTACAATGAGCAGTTCTTC | CASSRTRGYIYNEQFF
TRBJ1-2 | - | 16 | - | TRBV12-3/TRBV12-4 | TGTGCCAGCAGTTCTCTCCGTAGTCCAACCGGAAAGGGCTACACCTTC | CASSSLRSPTGKGYTF
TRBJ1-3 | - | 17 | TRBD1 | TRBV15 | TGTGCCACCAGCCCCAGTTTCACAGGGGTCTCTGGAAACACCATATATTTT | CATSPSFTGVSGNTIYF
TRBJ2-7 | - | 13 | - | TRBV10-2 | TGCGCCAGCAGTAACAGAGTCTTCAACGAGCAGTACTTC | CASSNRVFNEQYF
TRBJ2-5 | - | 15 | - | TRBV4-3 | TGCGCCAGCAGCCAAGAGCATTCAGGGTGGGAGACCCAGTACTTC | CASSQEHSGWETQYF
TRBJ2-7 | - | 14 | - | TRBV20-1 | TGCAGTGCTACAGCGGTTCGATGGGCGTACGAGCAGTACTTC | CSATAVRWAYEQYF
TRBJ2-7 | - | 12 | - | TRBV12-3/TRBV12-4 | TGTGCCAGCAGGGGGACCGCGGGGGAGCAGTACTTC | CASRGTAGEQYF
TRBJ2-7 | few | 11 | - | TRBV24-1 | TGTGCCACCAGTGATGGACGGAAGCAGTACTTC | CATSDGRKQYF
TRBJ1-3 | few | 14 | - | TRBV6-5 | TGTGCCACCAGTTACCGGGAGCGGGGAAACACCATATATTTT | CATSYRERGNTIYF
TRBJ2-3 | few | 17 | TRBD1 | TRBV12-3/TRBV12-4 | TGTGCCAGCAGTTTATGGCGAGGGGGCACTCGCACAGATACGCAGTATTTT | CASSLWRGGTRTDTQYF
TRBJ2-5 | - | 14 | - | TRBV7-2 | TGTGCCAGCAGCTTAACAGCTATACAAGAGACCCAGTACTTC | CASSLTAIQETQYF